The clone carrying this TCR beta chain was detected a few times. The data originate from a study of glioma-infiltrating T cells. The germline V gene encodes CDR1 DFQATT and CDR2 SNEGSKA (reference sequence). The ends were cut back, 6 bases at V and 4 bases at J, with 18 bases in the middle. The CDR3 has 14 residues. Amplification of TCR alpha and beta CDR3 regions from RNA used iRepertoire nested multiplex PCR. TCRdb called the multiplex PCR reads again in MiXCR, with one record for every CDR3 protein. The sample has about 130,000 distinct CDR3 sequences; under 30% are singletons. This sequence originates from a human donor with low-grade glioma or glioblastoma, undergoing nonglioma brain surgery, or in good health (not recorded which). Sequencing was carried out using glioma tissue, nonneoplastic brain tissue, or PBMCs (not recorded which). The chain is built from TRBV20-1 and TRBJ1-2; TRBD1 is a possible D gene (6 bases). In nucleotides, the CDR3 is TGCAGTGCACCGGACAGTGGGGGTGGCTATGGCTACACCTTC. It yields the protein CSAPDSGGGYGYTF.